This T cell receptor (beta chain) was documented in a study of PD-L1 blockade in urothelial cancer. On the study more broadly: Patients arrived having already received 0 to 3 prior chemotherapy regimens.

Trimming removed 5 bases from V and 4 bases from J; junction bases left unmatched: 8. Germline V CDR1 and CDR2: SGHRS, YFSETQ. The CDR3 consists of 16 residues. Time point reported: peripheral blood 6 weeks after treatment start. Metastatic or locally advanced urothelial carcinoma was present in the patients. Each patient supplied 1 to 8 pretreatment and on-treatment samples. The method was immunoSEQ multiplex PCR; TCRdb's version includes in-frame clones alone and lacks a portion of them. Of some 48,000 clones in the sample, about 86% were seen once. This sequence originates from a man in his sixties with urothelial cancer. The chain joins TRBV5-1 to TRBJ2-3; the match to TRBD1 covers 12 bases. This specimen was PBMCs, taken around atezolizumab (anti-PD-L1) treatment. The CDR3, as DNA: TGCGCCAGCAGACAGGGACAGGGGGCGCGGGCAGATACGCAGTATTTT. It codes for CASRQGQGARADTQYF.